Reported below is one T cell receptor (beta chain). Treatment noted: some 20 received Ad26.COV2.S at low or high dose, single or two shots; 5 received placebo; per-sample allocation not given. Specimens were obtained on day 63 following the first vaccine or placebo injection. This entry is derived from a study of Ad26.COV2.S vaccination and SARS-CoV-2 variants. This CDR3 spans 12 amino acids. Germline values: CDR1 SQVTM, CDR2 ANQGSEA. V dropped 7 bases and J dropped 7; count of bases not matched to a gene: 8. TCRdb keeps only in-frame clones here, not all; method: immunoSEQ multiplex PCR. The data hold about 320,000 clones, with more than 70% observed a single time.

Source: peripheral blood, taken in a trial of Ad26.COV2.S vaccine versus placebo. The chain uses TRBV29-1 and TRBJ1-2, with 8 bases identical to TRBD1. The TCR originated in a person aged 18 to 65 who received the Ad26.COV2.S COVID-19 vaccine or a placebo. The DNA of the CDR3 is TGCAGCGCCGAGGGACAGGACCTTGGCTACACCTTC. This encodes CSAEGQDLGYTF. Complete variable domain (other parts from reference TRBV29-1 and TRBJ1-2): SAVISQKPSRDICQRGTSLTIQCQVDSQVTMMFWYRQQPGQSLTLIATANQGSEATYESGFVIDKFPISRPNLTFSTLTVSNMSPEDSSIYLCSAEGQDLGYTFGSGTRLTVV.